Listed here are 18 T cell receptor beta chains from one sample, sequenced in a study of blood T cell repertoires in COVID-19. Data came from immunoSEQ multiplex PCR; TCRdb stores just in-frame clones and leaves some out. The sample lists roughly 200,000 clones, 80% to 90% occurring once. Specimen: PBMCs or T cells enriched from blood (not recorded which). These receptors all come from a woman between 40 and 50 years old with acute COVID-19.

The rearrangement joins TRBV7-2 to TRBJ1-4; D remains ambiguous. The germline V and J ends were trimmed by 5 bases and 4 bases, with 14 bases remaining between them. Germline V gene lookup returns CDR1 SGHTA and CDR2 FQGNSA. CDR3 size: 15 residues. The CDR3 reads CASSPSPGSNEKLFF. CDR3 in DNA: TGTGCCAGCAGCCCGTCGCCGGGGAGTAATGAAAAACTGTTTTTT.

The chain combines TRBV19 with TRBJ1-2, with TRBD1 identical over 9 bases. Germline CDR1 is LNHDA and CDR2 is SQIVND (reference sequence). The V segment lost 7 bases and the J segment 0 bases; nucleotides outside the gene matches: 9. This CDR3 region has 16 residues. In DNA, the CDR3 is TGTGCCAGTACCCGTGGGACAGGGCTTTCTAACTATGGCTACACCTTC. It encodes CASTRGTGLSNYGYTF.

The chain couples TRBV29-1 to TRBJ1-1; unclear D gene. The length of the CDR3 is 13 residues. Per the germline V gene, CDR1 is SQVTM and CDR2 is ANQGSEA. Deletions cut 4 bases from V and 4 bases from J, with 13 bases between. The DNA of the CDR3 is TGCAGCGTTGTCGGTCGAGCTGTCACTGAAGCTTTCTTT. The encoded protein is CSVVGRAVTEAFF.

The V and J genes are TRBV7-2 and TRBJ1-3; D is perhaps TRBD1 (6 bases). Trimming shortened V by 2 bases and J by 0 bases, and 11 bases separated the two germline ends. CDR3 length: 16 amino acids. Germline values: CDR1 SGHTA, CDR2 FQGNSA. The CDR3 is CASSLPGHRSGNTIYF. DNA of the CDR3: TGTGCCAGCAGCTTACCGGGACACCGCTCTGGAAACACCATATATTTT.

As DNA, the CDR3 is TGTGCCAGCACCCCGCGACCCCAGCAGACATTTTTGAGTCGCACCGGGGAGCTGTTTTTT. Its protein product is CASTPRPQQTFLSRTGELFF. The rearrangement links TRBV3-1 (or the pseudogene TRBV3-2) to TRBJ2-2; the D is unclear. Germline CDR1 and CDR2: LGHDT and YNNKEL (reference sequence). The CDR3 sequence is 20 residues long. V was cut by 7 bases and J by 4 bases, with 31 bases left in between.

This clone was seen a few times. The chain carries TRBV6-5 and TRBJ1-5; 8 nucleotides align to TRBD1. V lost 5 bases, J lost 7 bases, and 7 bases stayed unmatched. This CDR3 is built from 14 residues. CDR1 is MNHEY, CDR2 SVGAGI, per germline. CDR3 residues: CASSHTGGWQPQHF. The CDR3 region has the DNA TGTGCCAGCAGTCACACAGGGGGTTGGCAGCCCCAGCATTTT.

The chain has TRBV25-1 and TRBJ2-7; weak D call: TRBD2 (6 bases). V lost 5 bases to trimming and J lost 5 bases, with 16 bases between them. This CDR3 has 14 residues. CDR1 and CDR2 (germline): MGHDK, SYGVNS. This chain's CDR3 is CASSLGGWVDEQYF. The DNA of the CDR3 is TGTGCCAGCAGTCTGGGGGGATGGGTGGACGAGCAGTACTTC.

CDR3 DNA sequence: TGCGCCAGCAGCCATCTTAACACAGGGGGCAAGGACGAGCAGTACTTC. Its protein product is CASSHLNTGGKDEQYF. The rearrangement uses TRBV4-3 and TRBJ2-7; the match to TRBD1 covers 9 bases. This CDR3 has 16 residues. V was pared by 3 bases and J by 5 bases, with 11 bases of the junction left unmatched. Germline-derived CDR1 and CDR2 are LGHNA and YSLEER.

This clone turned up a few times. This sequence joins TRBV19 and TRBJ1-5; D unresolved. The V end was cut by 1 base, the J end by 1 base, with 5 bases between. The CDR3 contains 14 residues. Germline CDR1 LNHDA, CDR2 SQIVND (reference sequence). The CDR3 reads CASSIAVSNQPQHF. DNA for the CDR3: TGTGCCAGTAGTATAGCAGTGAGCAATCAGCCCCAGCATTTT.

The chain has TRBV7-2 and TRBJ2-7, with D possibly being TRBD2 (5 bases). Deletions cut 3 bases from V and 2 bases from J, with 17 bases between. The CDR3 consists of 16 residues. Per germline, CDR1 SGHTA and CDR2 FQGNSA. The chain's CDR3 is CASSLGRGLPPYEQYF. For the CDR3, the DNA is TGTGCCAGCAGCTTGGGTCGTGGACTCCCCCCCTACGAGCAGTACTTC. Combining the CDR3 with reference TRBV7-2 and TRBJ2-7 gives the whole variable domain GAGVSQSPSNKVTEKGKDVELRCDPISGHTALYWYRQSLGQGLEFLIYFQGNSAPDKSGLPSDRFSAERTGGSVSTLTIQRTQQEDSAVYLCASSLGRGLPPYEQYFGPGTRLTVT.

The chain links TRBV5-1 to TRBJ1-4, with no clear D. This CDR3 has 13 residues. The germline gives CDR1 SGHRS, CDR2 YFSETQ. The V end was cut by 4 bases, the J end by 5 bases, with 9 bases between. The CDR3 loop reads CASSRSENEKLFF. CDR3 nucleotides: TGCGCCAGCAGCAGGAGCGAAAATGAAAAACTGTTTTTT.

The chain links TRBV30 to TRBJ1-1; D might be TRBD1 (6 bases). The CDR3 runs to 14 residues. CDR1 is GTSNPN and CDR2 is SVGIG in the germline V gene (reference sequence). Trimming took off 7 bases at V and 0 bases at J, with 15 bases between the two ends. Here the CDR3 DNA reads TGTGCCTCGCCGACAGGCCTCATGAACACTGAAGCTTTCTTT. Protein sequence: CASPTGLMNTEAFF.

The chain has TRBV7-9 and TRBJ1-1, with D hard to call. The CDR3 covers 13 residues. Looked up from germline, CDR1 is SEHNR and CDR2 is FQNEAQ (reference sequence). The V and J ends lost 5 bases and 4 bases respectively, with 11 bases between them. DNA of the CDR3: TGTGCCAGCAGCCGGTGGGAGGGCACTGAAGCTTTCTTT. Its protein product is CASSRWEGTEAFF.

The chain has TRBV5-6 and TRBJ2-7; the match to TRBD1 covers 7 bases. The V gene end was trimmed by 1 base and the J gene end by 5 bases; junction bases not matched to a gene: 6. Per germline, CDR1 SGHDT and CDR2 YYEEEE. The CDR3 runs 14 residues. Written as DNA, the CDR3 is TGTGCCAGCAGCTTGACACAGGGGTTCAACGAGCAGTACTTC. As protein: CASSLTQGFNEQYF.

This clone came up many times. This sequence joins TRBV18 and TRBJ1-1; possible D gene TRBD1, 6 bases. V shed 6 bases and J shed 5 bases, with 19 bases lying between them. The CDR3 is made up of 15 amino acids. Germline CDR1 and CDR2: KGHSH and LQKENI. CDR3: CASSRTDSGDTEAFF. The CDR3 DNA reads TGTGCCAGCTCTCGGACAGATTCAGGGGATACTGAAGCTTTCTTT.

The rearrangement links TRBV2 to TRBJ1-3; D not certain. V was clipped by 3 bases and J by 0 bases, with 9 bases between them. From germline, CDR1 is SNHLY and CDR2 FYNNEI. The CDR3 contains 15 residues. Here the CDR3 reads CASSDFDNSGNTIYF. The DNA for the CDR3 is TGTGCCAGCAGTGACTTCGACAACTCTGGAAACACCATATATTTT.

This clone is a singleton in its sample. This specimen includes other DNA sequences encoding the same CDR3. The chain joins TRBV18 to TRBJ1-1; TRBD1 agrees at 8 bases. CDR3 length equals 13 residues. In germline, CDR1 is KGHSH, CDR2 LQKENI. J gave up 8 bases and V 3 bases, and 5 bases lay outside the gene matches. The CDR3 is CASSPPGQGEAFF. CDR3 bases: TGTGCCAGCTCACCCCCTGGACAGGGCGAAGCTTTCTTT.

This clone was recorded a few times. The rearrangement uses TRBV28 and TRBJ2-7; D may be TRBD2 (6 bases). This CDR3 is built from 13 residues. From germline, CDR1 is MDHEN and CDR2 SYDVKM. The V end lost 8 bases, the J end lost 7 bases, and 18 bases lay between the germline ends. In nucleotides, the CDR3 is TGTGCCAGCGGGAGGACAAACCTGCGGGAGCAGTACTTC. Its translation is CASGRTNLREQYF.